These T cell receptor beta chains were read from a single sample in a study of blood T cell repertoires in COVID-19. Clones were sequenced by immunoSEQ multiplex PCR, and TCRdb holds only the in-frame ones, with some missing. The table has around 300,000 clones, approximately 83% seen once. Material for sequencing was peripheral blood. The receptors were gathered from a woman in her forties or fifties who had recovered from COVID-19. Each CDR3 is given with its conserved first and last residue. D genes are given only for firm matches. The listing skips clone size in some rows; elsewhere it reads once, few, many or a size class.

-,TRBJ1-5,-,TRBV11-2,CASSHGDQPQHF,TGTGCCAGCAGCCACGGGGATCAGCCCCAGCATTTT
-,TRBJ1-1,-,TRBV2,CASSEREPGRGTEAFF,TGTGCCAGCAGTGAGCGGGAACCGGGTCGAGGGACTGAAGCTTTCTTT
-,TRBJ2-3,TRBD2,TRBV27,CASSLFGPSGKNTQYF,TGTGCCAGCAGTTTATTTGGGCCTAGCGGAAAAAATACGCAGTATTTT
-,TRBJ1-5,-,TRBV7-9,CASSLQDQPQHF,TGTGCCAGCAGCCTACAGGATCAGCCCCAGCATTTT
-,TRBJ2-7,-,TRBV28,CASSPGVEQYF,TGTGCCAGCAGCCCGGGGGTCGAGCAGTACTTC
-,TRBJ1-5,TRBD1,TRBV6-2/TRBV6-3,CASSYGTGANQPQHF,TGTGCCAGCAGTTACGGGACAGGGGCTAATCAGCCCCAGCATTTT
many,TRBJ2-1,TRBD2,TRBV13,CASSSLAGGFDEQFF,TGTGCCAGCAGCTCTCTAGCGGGAGGGTTCGATGAGCAGTTCTTC
-,TRBJ2-1,TRBD1,TRBV4-1,CASSGRQGNGRVGPADEQFF,TGCGCCAGCAGCGGCCGACAGGGGAACGGGAGAGTTGGGCCGGCGGATGAGCAGTTCTTC
once,TRBJ2-7,-,TRBV7-3,CASSLKWGREQYF,TGTGCCAGCAGCTTAAAGTGGGGGAGGGAGCAGTACTTC
few,TRBJ2-7,-,TRBV2,CASSLGSPGYEQYF,TGTGCCAGCAGTCTCGGGAGCCCGGGTTACGAGCAGTACTTC
few,TRBJ2-2,-,TRBV4-2,CASSPGGGGPNTGELFF,TGTGCCAGCAGCCCAGGTGGGGGGGGCCCGAACACCGGGGAGCTGTTTTTT
-,TRBJ2-2,TRBD2,TRBV7-2,CASSLNGLASTGELFF,TGTGCCAGCAGCCTAAACGGACTAGCGAGCACCGGGGAGCTGTTTTTT
-,TRBJ2-5,TRBD1,TRBV7-3,CASSQMTGGGETQYF,TGTGCCAGCAGCCAAATGACAGGGGGCGGTGAGACCCAGTACTTC
-,TRBJ2-1,-,TRBV28,CASIPGRGALTGNEQFF,TGTGCCAGCATCCCGGGCCGCGGGGCTCTTACGGGCAATGAGCAGTTCTTC
-,TRBJ1-4,-,TRBV9,CASSVAGGLNEKLFF,TGTGCCAGCAGCGTAGCGGGCGGACTTAATGAAAAACTGTTTTTT
few,TRBJ2-4,-,TRBV27,CASSLSQGHENIQYF,TGTGCCAGCAGTTTATCTCAGGGGCACGAAAACATTCAGTACTTC
-,TRBJ1-2,-,TRBV28,CASSPRFNYGYTF,TGTGCCAGCAGTCCCAGATTCAACTATGGCTACACCTTC
-,TRBJ2-2,-,TRBV30,CAWMSNGRNTGELFF,TGTGCCTGGATGTCGAACGGGAGAAACACCGGGGAGCTGTTTTTT
-,TRBJ1-2,TRBD1,TRBV18,CASSPGQGYYGYTF,TGTGCCAGCTCACCCGGACAGGGATACTATGGCTACACCTTC